These 30 T cell receptor beta chains came from one sample sequenced in a study of cytomegalovirus exposure and HLA in healthy donors. PCR employed 60 Vbeta and 13 Jbeta primers. Only in-frame clones appear in the TCRdb table, and some are missing; sequencing was by immunoSEQ multiplex PCR. The sample holds about 130,000 clones, approximately 74% seen once. Sequencing was done on a sample of PBMCs. The receptors were gathered from a man in his forties in good health and CMV-seropositive.

The chain employs TRBV2 and TRBJ2-1; 12 positions match TRBD2. CDR1 and CDR2 (germline): SNHLY, FYNNEI. The CDR3 spans 13 residues. Unmatched junction bases numbered 5, after V lost 8 bases and J lost 9 bases. As DNA, the CDR3 is TGTGCCAGCTCTAGCGGGGGGGCCGTTGAGCAGTTCTTC. This codes for CASSSGGAVEQFF.

The rearrangement joins TRBV5-1 to TRBJ2-1, with TRBD2 identical over 8 bases. Per germline, CDR1 SGHRS and CDR2 YFSETQ. The V gene end was trimmed by 3 bases and the J gene end by 7 bases; junction bases not matched to a gene: 12. This CDR3 has 16 amino acids. The CDR3 is CASSSYSGRMGNEQFF. The DNA for the CDR3 is TGCGCCAGCAGCTCGTACAGCGGGAGAATGGGGAATGAGCAGTTCTTC.

The genes are TRBV5-4 and TRBJ2-5; tentative D call: TRBD1 (6 bases). V lost 0 bases and J 0 bases, leaving 6 bases between the germline ends. In germline, CDR1 is SGHNT, CDR2 YYREEE (reference sequence). The CDR3 spans 14 residues. CDR3: CASSLDRDQETQYF. DNA of the CDR3: TGTGCCAGCAGCTTGGACAGGGACCAAGAGACCCAGTACTTC.

This chain links TRBV27 with TRBJ1-3; D may be TRBD1 (5 bases). Trimming removed 5 bases at V and 7 bases at J, with 24 bases between. The germline CDR1 and CDR2 sequences are MNHEY and SMNVEV (reference sequence). This CDR3 region has 17 residues. The CDR3 spells CASSPLGGREGVNTIYF. CDR3 nucleotide sequence: TGTGCCAGCAGTCCACTGGGGGGGAGGGAAGGAGTCAACACCATATATTTT.

The gene calls are TRBV5-4 and TRBJ2-5; the D is unclear. Per germline, CDR1 SGHNT and CDR2 YYREEE (reference sequence). The CDR3 is 15 amino acids. The V end was cut by 0 bases, the J end by 1 base, with 10 bases between. CDR3 nucleotide sequence: TGTGCCAGCAGCTTGGGTATAACTACCCAAGAGACCCAGTACTTC. Amino acid sequence: CASSLGITTQETQYF.

This clone was picked up a small number of times. This chain connects TRBV6-5 to TRBJ1-5, with a possible D match to TRBD1 (6 bases). V lost 5 bases to trimming and J lost 6 bases, with 17 bases between them. Germline V gives CDR1 MNHEY, CDR2 SVGAGI. CDR3 size: 15 residues. CDR3 DNA: TGTGCCAGCAGTCCGTGGGACAAATCTGGTCAGCCCCAGCATTTT. It codes for CASSPWDKSGQPQHF.

The chain carries TRBV6-1 and TRBJ1-3, with no clear D. V was cut by 3 bases and J by 4 bases, with 10 bases left in between. This CDR3 comprises 14 residues. Germline V gene data show CDR1 as MNHNS and CDR2 as SASEGT. As DNA, the CDR3 is TGTGCCAGCAGTGACCGAGGGAAGGGAAACACCATATATTTT. It codes for CASSDRGKGNTIYF.

This chain connects TRBV20-1 to TRBJ2-5; D is possibly TRBD2 (6 bases). In germline, CDR1 is DFQATT, CDR2 SNEGSKA (reference sequence). The V end was cut by 0 bases, the J end by 8 bases, with 7 bases between. The CDR3 extends over 11 amino acids. DNA for the CDR3: TGCAGTGCTAGAGATGGGACTACCCAGTACTTC. Its translation is CSARDGTTQYF.

This chain connects TRBV10-3 to TRBJ1-5, with D possibly matching TRBD1 (5 bases). Germline CDR1 ENHRY, CDR2 SYGVKD. The CDR3 extends over 14 amino acids. V was pared by 7 bases and J by 6 bases, with 16 bases between. CDR3 in amino acids: CAITPGPQGQPQHF. CDR3 nucleotides: TGTGCCATCACCCCCGGCCCCCAGGGTCAGCCCCAGCATTTT.

This sequence joins TRBV28 and TRBJ1-2; D call uncertain. Trimming removed 8 bases at V and 4 bases at J, with 23 bases between. The germline V gene encodes CDR1 MDHEN and CDR2 SYDVKM. The CDR3 is 16 residues long. The CDR3 DNA sequence: TGTGCCAGCGCTAAAATTGGTACTGCTCCCCCCTATGGCTACACCTTC. Protein sequence: CASAKIGTAPPYGYTF.

The V call is TRBV28, the J call TRBJ1-4, with TRBD1 matching 9 bases. The CDR3 loop spans 15 amino acids. J gave up 4 bases and V 7 bases, and 7 bases lay outside the gene matches. From germline, CDR1 is MDHEN and CDR2 SYDVKM. The CDR3 sequence is CASKTPGQGNEKLFF. In nucleotides, the CDR3 is TGTGCCAGCAAAACACCGGGACAGGGTAATGAAAAACTGTTTTTT.

V is TRBV28 and J is TRBJ2-5, with TRBD1 matching over 9 bases. The closer fit of TRBJ2-7 to the DNA end suggests the J call may be wrong. Germline CDR1 and CDR2: MDHEN and SYDVKM. This CDR3 region has 15 residues. The CDR3 reads CASSRDRGGTYEQYF. CDR3 coding DNA: TGTGCCAGCAGTAGAGACAGGGGGGGTACCTACGAGCAGTACTTC.

This chain joins TRBV19 and TRBJ2-7; 8 bases are shared with TRBD2. Trimming took 3 bases from V and 2 from J; bases not matched to a gene: 6. Germline loops: CDR1 LNHDA, CDR2 SQIVND (reference sequence). This CDR3 has 15 residues. CDR3 nucleotide sequence: TGTGCCAGTAGTATTCGGCGGGAGGTCCCCTACGAGCAGTACTTC. Encoded protein: CASSIRREVPYEQYF.

This sequence joins TRBV6-5 and TRBJ2-5; the match to TRBD2 covers 7 bases. CDR1 and CDR2 from the germline V gene are MNHEY and SVGAGI. CDR3 length: 13 residues. V lost 6 bases to trimming and J lost 5 bases; unmatched junction nucleotides: 6. For the CDR3, the DNA is TGTGCCAGCAGGCGGACTAGGAGTGAGACCCAGTACTTC. This sequence encodes CASRRTRSETQYF.

The chain is built from TRBV5-4 and TRBJ2-7; 8 bases agree with TRBD2. The V gene's germline CDR1 is SGHNT and CDR2 YYREEE (reference sequence). Trimming took 4 bases from V and 0 from J; bases not matched to a gene: 9. The CDR3 has 16 amino acids. In nucleotides, the CDR3 is TGTGCCAGCAGCCTGGATTTAGCGGGACTCTCCTACGAGCAGTACTTC. Amino acid sequence: CASSLDLAGLSYEQYF.

This rearrangement joins TRBV7-2 to TRBJ1-6; D not resolved. Germline V lookup: CDR1 SGHTA, CDR2 FQGNSA. The CDR3 contains 12 residues. Trimming took 2 bases from V and 9 from J, leaving 5 bases between them. The CDR3 DNA follows: TGTGCCAGCAGCTTAACAGCTTCACCCCTCCACTTT. This codes for CASSLTASPLHF.

This clone was seen a few times. J is TRBJ2-3 and V is TRBV5-1; maybe TRBD2 (6 bases). CDR1 and CDR2 from the germline V gene are SGHRS and YFSETQ. The CDR3 runs 16 residues. V gave up 1 base and J gave up 9 bases, with 21 bases separating them. The CDR3 region is CASSLSYRGSRGTQYF. The CDR3 bases are TGCGCCAGCAGCTTGAGTTACCGGGGGAGTAGAGGCACGCAGTATTTT.

The chain is built from TRBV30 and TRBJ1-2, with TRBD1 matching 7 bases. V shed 2 bases and J 8 bases; nucleotides not matched to a gene: 14. This CDR3 contains 15 residues. CDR1 GTSNPN and CDR2 SVGIG come from the germline V gene (reference sequence). CDR3 coding DNA: TGTGCCTGGAGTAGCCGGTTGCCGGACAGGCGGGGCTACACCTTC. It codes for CAWSSRLPDRRGYTF.

This chain links TRBV6-1 with TRBJ2-1; perhaps TRBD1 as D (6 bases). The CDR3 is made up of 15 amino acids. V was pared by 2 bases and J by 3 bases, with 11 bases between. Germline V CDR1 and CDR2: MNHNS, SASEGT. In nucleotides, the CDR3 is TGTGCCAGCAGTGAACGACAGGCGGGCTACAATGAGCAGTTCTTC. The encoded protein is CASSERQAGYNEQFF.

This clone was found a few times. V and J are TRBV5-1 and TRBJ2-1; TRBD2 agrees at 14 bases. V gave up 4 bases and J gave up 4 bases; unmatched junction bases: 4. CDR1 and CDR2 (germline): SGHRS, YFSETQ. The CDR3 runs to 16 residues. Written as DNA, the CDR3 is TGCGCCAGCAGCAAGGGACTAGCGGGGGTATACAATGAGCAGTTCTTC. Its protein product is CASSKGLAGVYNEQFF.

The CDR3 DNA is TGTGCCAGTAGTATATCTGGCGGAAAAGAGACCCAGTACTTC. Residues: CASSISGGKETQYF. This rearrangement joins TRBV19 to TRBJ2-5; D is unresolved. V was pared by 2 bases and J by 3 bases, with 10 bases between. The CDR3 runs 14 residues. CDR1 and CDR2 from the germline V gene are LNHDA and SQIVND (reference sequence).

The chain employs TRBV29-1 and TRBJ1-1; D is ambiguous. The V and J ends lost 3 bases and 1 base respectively, with 15 bases between them. CDR1 is SQVTM, CDR2 ANQGSEA, per germline. There are 15 residues in the CDR3. The CDR3 DNA is TGCAGCGTTGAGGAGGTTTGGCATACGAACACTGAAGCTTTCTTT. Its protein is CSVEEVWHTNTEAFF.

The chain recombines TRBV2 with TRBJ1-2; 8 nucleotides align to TRBD1. CDR3 size: 14 residues. Losses at the gene ends were 4 bases for V and 8 bases for J; bases not matched to a gene: 9. From germline, CDR1 is SNHLY and CDR2 FYNNEI. This CDR3 reads CASSAERTGKGYTF. DNA of the CDR3: TGTGCCAGCAGTGCGGAGCGGACAGGGAAAGGCTACACCTTC.

The rearrangement joins TRBV4-2 to TRBJ2-6, with 7 bases matching TRBD1. The germline V gene encodes CDR1 LGHNA and CDR2 YNFKEQ. With V trimmed by 1 base and J by 0 bases, 9 bases remained unmatched. The CDR3 has 19 amino acids. CDR3 region: CASSQGTRDSSSGANVLTF. CDR3 nucleotides: TGTGCCAGCAGCCAAGGTACCCGGGACAGCAGCTCTGGGGCCAACGTCCTGACTTTC.

The V call is TRBV30, the J call TRBJ1-2; perhaps TRBD1 as D (6 bases). V was trimmed by 1 base and J by 7 bases, leaving 7 bases between them. Germline V gene sequence: CDR1 GTSNPN, CDR2 SVGIG (reference sequence). This CDR3 contains 11 residues. Written as DNA, the CDR3 is TGTGCCTGGAGTGAAGGGGGTGGCTACACCTTC. Encoded protein: CAWSEGGGYTF. The complete variable domain, with remaining parts taken from reference TRBV30 and TRBJ1-2, reads SQTIHQWPATLVQPVGSPLSLECTVEGTSNPNLYWYRQAAGRGLQLLFYSVGIGQISSEVPQNLSASRPQDRQFILSSKKLLLSDSGFYLCAWSEGGGYTFGSGTRLTVV.

This clone was counted only a few times. The V and J genes are TRBV27 and TRBJ2-5, with a weak D call TRBD1 (6 bases). The length of the CDR3 is 15 residues. The germline V and J ends were trimmed by 2 bases and 4 bases, with 14 bases remaining between them. CDR1 MNHEY and CDR2 SMNVEV come from the germline V gene (reference sequence). Here the CDR3 reads CASSLEAGRGETQYF. DNA for the CDR3: TGTGCCAGCAGTTTAGAGGCTGGCAGGGGAGAGACCCAGTACTTC.

This clone turned up a few times. The rearrangement uses TRBV18 and TRBJ2-5; D possibly corresponds to TRBD2 (6 bases). This CDR3 is 14 amino acids long. Deletions cut 8 bases from V and 1 base from J, with 14 bases between. Germline V gene sequence: CDR1 KGHSH, CDR2 LQKENI. DNA of the CDR3: TGTGCCAGCCTACCCGGGGGTCCCCAAGAGACCCAGTACTTC. It yields the protein CASLPGGPQETQYF.

The J gene is TRBJ1-3, the V gene TRBV5-1; D is undetermined. Germline values: CDR1 SGHRS, CDR2 YFSETQ. Deletions cut 0 bases from V and 0 bases from J, with 7 bases between. The CDR3 spans 15 residues. CDR3 sequence reads: CASSLARDSGNTIYF. The CDR3 DNA sequence: TGCGCCAGCAGCTTGGCGAGGGACTCTGGAAACACCATATATTTT.

J is TRBJ1-3 and V is TRBV9, with a weak D call TRBD1 (6 bases). The germline gives CDR1 SGDLS, CDR2 YYNGEE. Trimming removed 0 bases from V and 8 bases from J, with 21 bases in between. CDR3 length: 17 amino acids. CDR3 sequence reads: CASSVGADMGAADTIYF. Here the CDR3 DNA reads TGTGCCAGCAGCGTAGGAGCCGATATGGGGGCGGCGGACACCATATATTTT.

The gene calls are TRBV19 and TRBJ2-6; D unclear. Trimming pared 1 base from V and 1 base from J, leaving 5 bases between. Germline loops: CDR1 LNHDA, CDR2 SQIVND (reference sequence). The CDR3 sequence is 15 residues long. The CDR3 DNA is TGTGCCAGTAGTATAGCCGGGTCTGGGGCCAACGTCCTGACTTTC. It specifies CASSIAGSGANVLTF.